Below are 18 T cell receptor beta chains sequenced from a single sample in a study of blood T cell repertoires in COVID-19. The protocol was immunoSEQ multiplex PCR, while the TCRdb copy is restricted to in-frame clones and leaves out a portion. Of under 150,000 clones listed, about four fifths are singletons. The specimen sequenced was peripheral blood. These receptors were collected from a man in his forties with active or convalescent COVID-19.

The chain couples TRBV18 to TRBJ1-3; no definite D call. Trimming shortened V by 8 bases and J by 0 bases, and 8 bases separated the two germline ends. Germline loops: CDR1 KGHSH, CDR2 LQKENI. The length of the CDR3 is 13 residues. CDR3 amino acids: CASLLSSGNTIYF. The CDR3 bases are TGTGCCAGCCTCTTGAGCTCTGGAAACACCATATATTTT.

This chain uses TRBV2 with TRBJ1-6, with 7 bases aligning to TRBD1. Germline V CDR1 and CDR2: SNHLY, FYNNEI. This CDR3 has 15 residues. V shed 6 bases and J 6 bases; nucleotides not matched to a gene: 8. The CDR3 here is CASRTGNTRNSPLHF. The CDR3 DNA follows: TGTGCCAGCAGGACAGGGAATACTCGTAATTCACCCCTCCACTTT.

This clone is deemed medium-sized. The rearrangement links TRBV5-1 to TRBJ2-7, with 10 bases lining up with TRBD1. CDR1 SGHRS and CDR2 YFSETQ come from the germline V gene. The CDR3 length is 14 residues. The junction had 7 bases not matched to a gene; V was cut back by 4 bases and J by 6 bases. CDR3 residues: CASSATGTGAEQYF. The CDR3 nucleotides are TGCGCCAGCAGCGCGACCGGGACAGGGGCCGAGCAGTACTTC.

The CDR3, as DNA: TGTGCCAGCAGCGCCGACAGGGGGCAAGAGACCCAGTACTTC. Protein product: CASSADRGQETQYF. This rearrangement joins TRBV7-9 to TRBJ2-5; 9 nucleotides line up with TRBD1. The J segment lost 2 bases and the V segment lost 5 bases, leaving 3 bases of the junction unmatched. The V gene's germline CDR1 is SEHNR and CDR2 FQNEAQ (reference sequence). CDR3 length: 14 residues.

This clone was recorded only once. The V call is TRBV7-9, the J call TRBJ1-1; TRBD1 is a possible D gene (5 bases). The germline V gene has CDR1 SEHNR and CDR2 FQNEAQ (reference sequence). This CDR3 comprises 12 residues. The V and J ends lost 6 bases and 5 bases respectively, with 10 bases between them. The CDR3 bases are TGTGCCAGCAGGCCTCAGGGAACTGAAGCTTTCTTT. Its translation: CASRPQGTEAFF.

The chain carries TRBV6-4 and TRBJ2-1; 8 nucleotides align to TRBD2. The germline V gene has CDR1 MRHNA and CDR2 SNTAGT. V lost 0 bases, J lost 2 bases, and 0 bases stayed unmatched. The CDR3 sequence is 15 residues long. CDR3 protein: CASSDSGGAYNEQFF. The CDR3 coding sequence is TGTGCCAGCAGTGACTCCGGGGGGGCCTACAATGAGCAGTTCTTC.

This clone has just a few counts. The genes are TRBV6-1 and TRBJ1-2; a weak D match, TRBD1 (5 bases). Trimming stripped 0 bases from V and 0 bases from J, with 8 bases between. Per the germline V gene, CDR1 is MNHNS and CDR2 is SASEGT. CDR3 length: 15 residues. The CDR3 sequence is CASSEASGTNYGYTF. In DNA, the CDR3 is TGTGCCAGCAGTGAAGCGTCAGGGACTAACTATGGCTACACCTTC.

The genes are TRBV5-1 and TRBJ2-1; perhaps TRBD1 as D (6 bases). The CDR3 loop spans 16 amino acids. Germline V gene sequence: CDR1 SGHRS, CDR2 YFSETQ. Deletions cut 4 bases from V and 6 bases from J, with 20 bases between. CDR3 residues: CASSAPDRPPFNEQFF. CDR3 coding DNA: TGCGCCAGCAGCGCGCCCGACAGGCCACCGTTCAATGAGCAGTTCTTC.

The genes are TRBV19 and TRBJ2-1; 7 bases align to TRBD2. CDR1 LNHDA and CDR2 SQIVND come from the germline V gene (reference sequence). J lost 8 bases, V lost 6 bases, and 10 bases had no gene match. The CDR3 runs to 14 residues. In DNA form, the CDR3 reads TGTGCCAGTAGCATCGAGCGGGGCACCGATGAGCAGTTCTTC. The encoded protein is CASSIERGTDEQFF.

This chain joins TRBV4-3 and TRBJ1-1; 8 bases map to TRBD1. CDR3 size: 14 residues. The germline V gene has CDR1 LGHNA and CDR2 YSLEER. V lost 2 bases and J lost 4; bases outside the gene matches: 3. This chain's CDR3 is CASSQLTGATEAFF. The CDR3 region has the DNA TGCGCCAGCAGCCAATTGACAGGGGCCACTGAAGCTTTCTTT.

The chain is built from TRBV6-2 or TRBV6-3 and TRBJ2-7, with 10 positions matching TRBD1. This CDR3 comprises 16 residues. V was pared by 2 bases and J by 7 bases, with 11 bases of the junction left unmatched. The germline V gene has CDR1 MNHEY and CDR2 SVGEGT. CDR3 nucleotide sequence: TGTGCCAGCAGTTACCCTATCCGACAGGGGGCGAGAGAGCAGTACTTC. Translation gives CASSYPIRQGAREQYF.

The chain combines TRBV5-4 with TRBJ2-3, with 13 bases identical to TRBD2. This CDR3 has 17 amino acids. Germline V lookup: CDR1 SGHNT, CDR2 YYREEE (reference sequence). The junction had 8 bases not matched to a gene; V was cut back by 4 bases and J by 3 bases. CDR3 sequence reads: CASSVYTSGGGTDTQYF. CDR3 DNA: TGTGCCAGCAGCGTCTACACTAGCGGGGGGGGTACAGATACGCAGTATTTT.

The chain combines TRBV7-3 with TRBJ2-1, with 9 bases aligning to TRBD1. Looked up from germline, CDR1 is SGHTA and CDR2 is FQGTGA. This CDR3 comprises 16 residues. Trimming took 5 bases from V and 2 from J; bases not matched to a gene: 7. CDR3 sequence: CASSKRTGEPYNEQFF. The CDR3 nucleotides are TGTGCCAGCAGCAAAAGGACAGGGGAGCCCTACAATGAGCAGTTCTTC.

This chain joins TRBV29-1 and TRBJ2-4, with D perhaps matching TRBD2 (6 bases). CDR1 is SQVTM, CDR2 ANQGSEA, per germline. Deletions cut 4 bases from V and 0 bases from J, with 13 bases between. There are 15 residues in the CDR3. CDR3 amino acids: CSVGSGGIAKNIQYF. Here the CDR3 DNA reads TGCAGCGTTGGGTCAGGAGGGATAGCCAAAAACATTCAGTACTTC.

V usage is TRBV10-3 and J usage is TRBJ1-6; D not resolved. Trimming took off 7 bases at V and 4 bases at J, with 8 bases between the two ends. The CDR3 is made up of 13 amino acids. CDR1 ENHRY and CDR2 SYGVKD come from the germline V gene. As DNA, the CDR3 is TGTGCCATCATGAGGGAATATAATTCACCCCTCCACTTT. Translation: CAIMREYNSPLHF.

The chain recombines TRBV7-2 with TRBJ1-2, with 8 bases fitting TRBD1. V was clipped by 1 base and J by 4 bases; unmatched bases: 8. This CDR3 is 16 amino acids long. Germline V gene lookup returns CDR1 SGHTA and CDR2 FQGNSA. CDR3 coding DNA: TGTGCCAGCAGCTTAGAAACCGGACAGGGTGCCTATGGCTACACCTTC. Its translation: CASSLETGQGAYGYTF.

The V call is TRBV6-5, the J call TRBJ2-7; 7 bases map to TRBD2. The CDR3 is made up of 16 amino acids. Unmatched junction bases numbered 12, after V lost 4 bases and J lost 3 bases. Germline V gene sequence: CDR1 MNHEY, CDR2 SVGAGI. As DNA, the CDR3 is TGTGCCAGCAGTTCACCATCGGGGACTACCATCTACGAGCAGTACTTC. It is translated as CASSSPSGTTIYEQYF.

This CDR3 is CSVVVQGSGNEQFF. In nucleotides, the CDR3 is TGCAGCGTTGTAGTACAGGGGTCGGGGAATGAGCAGTTCTTC. The gene calls are TRBV29-1 and TRBJ2-1; 7 bases are a match to TRBD1. CDR1 and CDR2 (germline): SQVTM, ANQGSEA. V was pared by 4 bases and J by 7 bases, with 10 bases of the junction left unmatched. The CDR3 covers 14 residues.